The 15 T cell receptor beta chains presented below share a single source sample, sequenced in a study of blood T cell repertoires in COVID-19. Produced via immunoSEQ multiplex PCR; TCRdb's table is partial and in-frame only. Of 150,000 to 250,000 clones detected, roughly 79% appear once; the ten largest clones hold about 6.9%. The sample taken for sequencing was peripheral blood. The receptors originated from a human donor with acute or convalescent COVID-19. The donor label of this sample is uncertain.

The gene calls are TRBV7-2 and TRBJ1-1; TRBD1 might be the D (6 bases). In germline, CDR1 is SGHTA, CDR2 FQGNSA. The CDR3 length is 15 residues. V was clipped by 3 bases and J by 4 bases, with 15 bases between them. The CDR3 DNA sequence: TGTGCCAGCAGCTTGGCAGGGGCGCGTAGCACTGAAGCTTTCTTT. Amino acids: CASSLAGARSTEAFF.

The CDR3 protein is CASSVGGGQRAFF. The CDR3 region has the DNA TGTGCCAGCAGCGTAGGCGGAGGCCAGCGGGCTTTCTTT. The chain carries TRBV9 and TRBJ1-1; D ambiguous. The V gene's germline CDR1 is SGDLS and CDR2 YYNGEE. Trimming stripped 0 bases from V and 11 bases from J, with 14 bases between. This CDR3 is 13 amino acids long. The full variable domain, rest sourced from reference TRBV9 and TRBJ1-1, is DSGVTQTPKHLITATGQRVTLRCSPRSGDLSVYWYQQSLDQGLQFLIQYYNGEERAKGNILERFSAQQFPDLHSELNLSSLELGDSALYFCASSVGGGQRAFFGQGTRLTVV.

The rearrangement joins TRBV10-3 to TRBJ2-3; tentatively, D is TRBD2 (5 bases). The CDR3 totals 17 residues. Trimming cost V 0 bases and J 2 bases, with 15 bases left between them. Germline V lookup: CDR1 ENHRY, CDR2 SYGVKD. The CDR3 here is CAISESPLGAPTDTQYF. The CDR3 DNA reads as TGTGCCATCAGTGAGTCGCCCTTGGGAGCACCCACAGATACGCAGTATTTT.

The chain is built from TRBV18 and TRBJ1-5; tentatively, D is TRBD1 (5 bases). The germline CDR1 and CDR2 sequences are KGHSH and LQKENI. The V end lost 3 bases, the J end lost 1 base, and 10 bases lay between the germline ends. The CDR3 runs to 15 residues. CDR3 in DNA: TGTGCCAGCTCACCGGCAGGGTACAGCAATCAGCCCCAGCATTTT. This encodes CASSPAGYSNQPQHF.

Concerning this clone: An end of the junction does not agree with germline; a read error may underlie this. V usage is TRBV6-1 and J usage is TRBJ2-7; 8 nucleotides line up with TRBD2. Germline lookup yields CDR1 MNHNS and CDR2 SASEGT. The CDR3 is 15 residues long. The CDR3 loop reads CASSEAPGGFYEQYF. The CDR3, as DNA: TGTGCCAGCAGCGAAGCACCGGGAGGGTTTTACGAGCAGTACTTC.

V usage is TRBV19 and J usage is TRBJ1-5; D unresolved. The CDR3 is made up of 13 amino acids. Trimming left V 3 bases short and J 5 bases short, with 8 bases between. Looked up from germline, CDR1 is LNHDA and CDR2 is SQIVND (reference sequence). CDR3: CASSINSYQPQHF. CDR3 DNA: TGTGCCAGTAGTATTAACAGTTATCAGCCCCAGCATTTT. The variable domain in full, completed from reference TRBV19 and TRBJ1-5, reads DGGITQSPKYLFRKEGQNVTLSCEQNLNHDAMYWYRQDPGQGLRLIYYSQIVNDFQKGDIAEGYSVSREKKESFPLTVTSAQKNPTAFYLCASSINSYQPQHFGDGTRLSIL.

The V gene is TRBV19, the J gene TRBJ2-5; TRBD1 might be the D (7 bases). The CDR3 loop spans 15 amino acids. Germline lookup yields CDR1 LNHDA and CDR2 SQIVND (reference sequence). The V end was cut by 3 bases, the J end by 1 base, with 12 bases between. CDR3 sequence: CASSIGQGGQETQYF. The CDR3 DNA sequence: TGTGCCAGTAGTATCGGCCAGGGGGGCCAAGAGACCCAGTACTTC.

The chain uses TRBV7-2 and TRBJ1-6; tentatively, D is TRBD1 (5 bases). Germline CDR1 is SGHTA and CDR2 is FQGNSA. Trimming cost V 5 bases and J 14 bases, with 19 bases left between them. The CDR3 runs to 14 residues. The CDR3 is CASSRGDPASSLHF. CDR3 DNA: TGTGCCAGCAGCCGGGGGGACCCCGCATCGTCCCTCCACTTT.

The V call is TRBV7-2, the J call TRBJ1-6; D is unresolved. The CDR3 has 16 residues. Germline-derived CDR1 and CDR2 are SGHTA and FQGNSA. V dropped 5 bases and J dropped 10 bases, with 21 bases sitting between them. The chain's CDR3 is CASSRLSEGGKSPLHF. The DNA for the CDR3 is TGTGCCAGCAGCAGGCTAAGTGAAGGAGGGAAATCACCCCTCCACTTT.

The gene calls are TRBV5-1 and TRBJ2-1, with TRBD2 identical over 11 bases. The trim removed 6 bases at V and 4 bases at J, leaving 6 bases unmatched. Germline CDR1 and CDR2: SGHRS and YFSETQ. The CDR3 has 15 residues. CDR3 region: CASTLGLAVYNEQFF. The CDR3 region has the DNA TGCGCCAGCACCCTGGGACTAGCGGTTTACAATGAGCAGTTCTTC.

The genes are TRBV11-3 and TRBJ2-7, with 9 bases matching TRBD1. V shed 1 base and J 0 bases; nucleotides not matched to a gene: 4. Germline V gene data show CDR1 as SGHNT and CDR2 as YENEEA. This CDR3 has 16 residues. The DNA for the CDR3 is TGTGCCAGCAGCTTAGCCTCGGGACAGGGCTCCTACGAGCAGTACTTC. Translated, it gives CASSLASGQGSYEQYF.

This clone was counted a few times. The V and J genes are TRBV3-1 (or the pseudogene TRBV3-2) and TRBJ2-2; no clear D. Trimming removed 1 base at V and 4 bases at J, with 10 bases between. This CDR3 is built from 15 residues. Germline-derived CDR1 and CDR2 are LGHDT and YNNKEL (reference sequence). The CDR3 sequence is CASSQGTPGTGELFF. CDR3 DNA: TGTGCCAGCAGCCAAGGAACGCCGGGCACCGGGGAGCTGTTTTTT.

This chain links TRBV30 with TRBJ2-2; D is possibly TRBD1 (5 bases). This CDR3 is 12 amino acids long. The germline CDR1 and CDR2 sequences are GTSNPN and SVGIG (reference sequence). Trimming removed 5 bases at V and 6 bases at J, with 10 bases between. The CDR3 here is CAWGQSAGELFF. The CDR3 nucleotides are TGTGCCTGGGGACAAAGCGCCGGGGAGCTGTTTTTT.

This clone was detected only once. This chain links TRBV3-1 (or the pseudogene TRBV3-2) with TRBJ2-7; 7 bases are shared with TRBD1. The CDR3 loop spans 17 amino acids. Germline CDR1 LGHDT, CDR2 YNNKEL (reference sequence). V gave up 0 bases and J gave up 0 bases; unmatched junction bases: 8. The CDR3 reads CASSQDPGQVFSYEQYF. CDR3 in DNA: TGTGCCAGCAGCCAAGATCCCGGACAGGTATTCTCCTACGAGCAGTACTTC.

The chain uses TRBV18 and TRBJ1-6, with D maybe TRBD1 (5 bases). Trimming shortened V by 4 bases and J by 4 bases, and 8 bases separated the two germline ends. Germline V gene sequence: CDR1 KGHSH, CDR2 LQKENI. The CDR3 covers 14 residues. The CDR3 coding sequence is TGTGCCAGCTCACTCGACAGTTATAATTCACCCCTCCACTTT. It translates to CASSLDSYNSPLHF.